The rows below give T cell receptor beta chains drawn from one sample of a study of T cells after yellow fever vaccination. One entry per CDR3 protein, called by TCRdb with MiXCR from the 5' RACE reads. Among hundreds of thousands of distinct CDR3 sequences listed, 8% to 9.5% were seen once. The sequenced sample was PBMCs, obtained around 45 days after the first yellow fever vaccination. The origin of the receptors is a man aged 18 to 30 who received the YFV17D yellow fever vaccine. Both conserved end residues are part of each CDR3. The order of the fields is CDR3 protein, CDR3 DNA, clone size, J gene, D gene, CDR3 length, V gene. D genes are given only for firm matches. Size values are once, few and many counts, or a class for expanded clones, and some rows have none.

CDR3aa: CSASELTSGDFTDTQYF; CDR3nt: TGCAGTGCTAGTGAGCTTACTAGCGGGGATTTCACAGATACGCAGTATTTT; abundance: few; j_gene: TRBJ2-3; d_gene: TRBD2; len: 17; v_gene: TRBV20-1
CDR3aa: CASSLNEGAGYEQYF; CDR3nt: TGTGCCAGCAGCTTAAATGAGGGGGCCGGTTACGAGCAGTACTTC; abundance: many; j_gene: TRBJ2-7; d_gene: TRBD1; len: 15; v_gene: TRBV7-6
CDR3aa: CSAAPTSSYNEQFF; CDR3nt: TGCAGTGCTGCCCCGACGAGCTCCTACAATGAGCAGTTCTTC; abundance: few; j_gene: TRBJ2-1; d_gene: -; len: 14; v_gene: TRBV20-1
CDR3aa: CASSMAGMKETQYF; CDR3nt: TGTGCCAGTAGTATGGCCGGGATGAAGGAGACCCAGTACTTC; abundance: -; j_gene: TRBJ2-5; d_gene: -; len: 14; v_gene: TRBV19
CDR3aa: CASSYGQGAGELFF; CDR3nt: TGTGCCAGCAGTTACGGACAGGGTGCGGGGGAGCTGTTTTTT; abundance: -; j_gene: TRBJ2-2; d_gene: TRBD1; len: 14; v_gene: TRBV6-5
CDR3aa: CASRPNSSGANVLTF; CDR3nt: TGTGCCAGCAGGCCAAACAGCTCTGGGGCCAACGTCCTGACTTTC; abundance: few; j_gene: TRBJ2-6; d_gene: -; len: 15; v_gene: TRBV7-9
CDR3aa: CASSDQINSPLHF; CDR3nt: TGTGCCAGCAGTGACCAGATTAATTCACCCCTCCACTTT; abundance: few; j_gene: TRBJ1-6; d_gene: -; len: 13; v_gene: TRBV6-1
CDR3aa: CASSLNPTNEKLFF; CDR3nt: TGCGCCAGCAGCTTGAACCCAACTAATGAAAAACTGTTTTTT; abundance: few; j_gene: TRBJ1-4; d_gene: -; len: 14; v_gene: TRBV5-1
CDR3aa: CSAHQTGQETQYF; CDR3nt: TGCAGTGCTCATCAGACAGGCCAAGAGACCCAGTACTTC; abundance: -; j_gene: TRBJ2-5; d_gene: -; len: 13; v_gene: TRBV20-1
CDR3aa: CASSLHGSEKLFF; CDR3nt: TGTGCCAGCAGTTTACATGGGAGCGAAAAACTGTTTTTT; abundance: -; j_gene: TRBJ1-4; d_gene: -; len: 13; v_gene: TRBV12-3/TRBV12-4
CDR3aa: CASNRGQGMWETQYF; CDR3nt: TGTGCCAGCAATAGAGGACAGGGGATGTGGGAGACCCAGTACTTC; abundance: -; j_gene: TRBJ2-5; d_gene: TRBD1; len: 15; v_gene: TRBV12-3/TRBV12-4